This T cell receptor (beta chain) was recovered during a study of blood T cell repertoires in COVID-19. At the level of the study: Samples came from the United States, Italy and Spain, spanning acute and convalescent COVID-19.

Per the original methods: Amplifying reference gene primers gave estimates of nucleated cell counts. Sequenced by immunoSEQ multiplex PCR; TCRdb stores in-frame clones only, minus some. V and J calls and clone size are as listed in that table; D and trimming were resolved from the DNA. This sample has roughly 230,000 clones; roughly nine tenths occur once, and the top ten carry approximately 1.8%. Unmatched junction bases numbered 4, after V lost 3 bases and J lost 3 bases. From germline, CDR1 is MDHEN and CDR2 SYDVKM. The length of the CDR3 is 14 residues. The sequence came from a man aged 65 to 85 with acute or convalescent COVID-19. This chain connects TRBV28 to TRBJ2-7; TRBD1 aligns across 8 bases. What was sequenced was peripheral blood. CDR3 residues: CASSFGGQGYEQYF. CDR3 DNA: TGTGCCAGCAGTTTTGGTGGACAGGGCTACGAGCAGTACTTC. Complete variable domain (other parts from reference TRBV28 and TRBJ2-7): DVKVTQSSRYLVKRTGEKVFLECVQDMDHENMFWYRQDPGLGLRLIYFSYDVKMKEKGDIPEGYSVSREKKERFSLILESASTNQTSMYLCASSFGGQGYEQYFGPGTRLTVT.